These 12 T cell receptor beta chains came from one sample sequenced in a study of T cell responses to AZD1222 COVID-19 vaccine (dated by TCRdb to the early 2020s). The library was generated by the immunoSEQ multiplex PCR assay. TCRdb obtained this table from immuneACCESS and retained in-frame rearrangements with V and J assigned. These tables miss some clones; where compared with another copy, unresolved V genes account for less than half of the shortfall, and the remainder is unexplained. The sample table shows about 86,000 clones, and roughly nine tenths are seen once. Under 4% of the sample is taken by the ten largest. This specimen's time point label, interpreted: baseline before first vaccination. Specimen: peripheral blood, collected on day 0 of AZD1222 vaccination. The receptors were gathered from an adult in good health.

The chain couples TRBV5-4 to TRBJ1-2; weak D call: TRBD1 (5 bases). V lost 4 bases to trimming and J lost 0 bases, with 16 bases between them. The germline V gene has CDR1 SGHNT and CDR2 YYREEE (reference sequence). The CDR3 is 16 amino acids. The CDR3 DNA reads TGTGCCAGCAGCGACAAGACAGAGATAACTAACTATGGCTACACCTTC. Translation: CASSDKTEITNYGYTF.

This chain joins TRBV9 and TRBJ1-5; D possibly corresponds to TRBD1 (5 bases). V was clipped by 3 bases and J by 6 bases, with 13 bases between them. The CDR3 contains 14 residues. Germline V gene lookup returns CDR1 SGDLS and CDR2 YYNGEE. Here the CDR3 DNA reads TGTGCCAGCAGCGAGAGGGCTCAGGGTCAGCCCCAGCATTTT. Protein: CASSERAQGQPQHF.

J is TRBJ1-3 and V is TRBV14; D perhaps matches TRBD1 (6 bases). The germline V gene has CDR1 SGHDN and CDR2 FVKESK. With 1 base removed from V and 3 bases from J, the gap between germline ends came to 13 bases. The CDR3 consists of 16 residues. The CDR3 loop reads CASSQVGGRLGNTIYF. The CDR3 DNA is TGTGCCAGCAGCCAAGTAGGGGGACGGCTTGGAAACACCATATATTTT. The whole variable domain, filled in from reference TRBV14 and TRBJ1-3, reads EAGVTQFPSHSVIEKGQTVTLRCDPISGHDNLYWYRRVMGKEIKFLLHFVKESKQDESGMPNNRFLAERTGGTYSTLKVQPAELEDSGVYFCASSQVGGRLGNTIYFGEGSWLTVV.

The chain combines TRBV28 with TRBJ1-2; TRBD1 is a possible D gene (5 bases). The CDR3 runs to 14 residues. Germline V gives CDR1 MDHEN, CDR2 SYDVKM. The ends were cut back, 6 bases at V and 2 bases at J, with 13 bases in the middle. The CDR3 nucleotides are TGTGCCAGCAGGTACAAGGGGAGAAACTATGGCTACACCTTC. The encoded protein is CASRYKGRNYGYTF.

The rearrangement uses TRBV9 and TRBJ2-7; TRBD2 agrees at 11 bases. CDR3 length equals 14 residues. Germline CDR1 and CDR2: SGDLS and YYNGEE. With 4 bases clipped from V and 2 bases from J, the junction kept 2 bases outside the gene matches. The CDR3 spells CASSQTSGTYEQYF. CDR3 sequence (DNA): TGTGCCAGCAGCCAGACTAGCGGGACCTACGAGCAGTACTTC.

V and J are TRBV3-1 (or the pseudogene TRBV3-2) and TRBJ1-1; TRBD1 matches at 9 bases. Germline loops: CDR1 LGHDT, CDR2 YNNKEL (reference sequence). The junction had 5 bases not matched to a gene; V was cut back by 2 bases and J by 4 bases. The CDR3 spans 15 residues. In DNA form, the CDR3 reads TGTGCCAGCAGCCAAAACAGGGGGCTCGGCACTGAAGCTTTCTTT. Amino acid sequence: CASSQNRGLGTEAFF.

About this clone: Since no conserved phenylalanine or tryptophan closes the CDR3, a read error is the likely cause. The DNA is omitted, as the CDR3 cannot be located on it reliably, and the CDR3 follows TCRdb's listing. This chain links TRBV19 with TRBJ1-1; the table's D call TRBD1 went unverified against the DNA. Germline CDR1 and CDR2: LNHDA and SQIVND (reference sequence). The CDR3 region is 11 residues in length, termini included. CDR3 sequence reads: CASSDRDRIQL.

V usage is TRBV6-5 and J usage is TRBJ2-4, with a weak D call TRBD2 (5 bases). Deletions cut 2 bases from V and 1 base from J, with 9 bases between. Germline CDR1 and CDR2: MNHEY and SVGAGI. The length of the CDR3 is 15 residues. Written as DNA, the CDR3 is TGTGCCAGCAGTTACAGTTCGGGGGCCAAAAACATTCAGTACTTC. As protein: CASSYSSGAKNIQYF.

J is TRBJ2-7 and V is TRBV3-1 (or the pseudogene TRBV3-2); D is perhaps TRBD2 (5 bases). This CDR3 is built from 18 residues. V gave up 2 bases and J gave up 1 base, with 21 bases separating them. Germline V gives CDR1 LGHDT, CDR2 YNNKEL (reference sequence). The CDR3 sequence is CASSQRSRRSGFSYEQYF. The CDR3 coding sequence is TGTGCCAGCAGCCAACGGAGCAGGAGGAGCGGATTTTCCTACGAGCAGTACTTC.

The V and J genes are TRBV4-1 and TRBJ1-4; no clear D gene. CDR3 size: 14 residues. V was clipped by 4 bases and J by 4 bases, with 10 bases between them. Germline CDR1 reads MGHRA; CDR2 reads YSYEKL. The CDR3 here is CASSLKADNEKLFF. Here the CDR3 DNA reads TGCGCCAGCAGCCTCAAGGCTGATAATGAAAAACTGTTTTTT.

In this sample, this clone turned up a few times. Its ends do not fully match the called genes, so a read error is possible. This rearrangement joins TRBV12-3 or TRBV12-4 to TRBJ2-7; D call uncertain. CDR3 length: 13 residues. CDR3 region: CASSFVKIYEQYF. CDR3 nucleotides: TGTGCCAGCAGTTTTGTAAAAATCTACGAACAGTACTTC.

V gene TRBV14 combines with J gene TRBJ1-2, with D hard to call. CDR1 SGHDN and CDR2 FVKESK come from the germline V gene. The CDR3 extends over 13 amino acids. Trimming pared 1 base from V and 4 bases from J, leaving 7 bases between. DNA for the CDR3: TGTGCCAGCAGCCAAGGGAACTCCTATGGCTACACCTTC. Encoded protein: CASSQGNSYGYTF.